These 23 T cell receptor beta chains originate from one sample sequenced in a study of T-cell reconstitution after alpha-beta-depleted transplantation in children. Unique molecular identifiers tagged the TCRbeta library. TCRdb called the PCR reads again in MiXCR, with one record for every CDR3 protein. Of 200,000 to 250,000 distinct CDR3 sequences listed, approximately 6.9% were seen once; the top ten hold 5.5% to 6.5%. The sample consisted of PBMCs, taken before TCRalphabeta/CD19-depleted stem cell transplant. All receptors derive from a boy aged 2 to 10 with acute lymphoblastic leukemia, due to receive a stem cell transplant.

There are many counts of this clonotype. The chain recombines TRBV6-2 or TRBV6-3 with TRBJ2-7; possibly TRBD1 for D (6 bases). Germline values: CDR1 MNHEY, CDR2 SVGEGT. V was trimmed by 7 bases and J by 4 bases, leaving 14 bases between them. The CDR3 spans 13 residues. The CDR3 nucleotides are TGTGCCAGCATCGCAGGGGACCTATACGAGCAGTACTTC. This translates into CASIAGDLYEQYF.

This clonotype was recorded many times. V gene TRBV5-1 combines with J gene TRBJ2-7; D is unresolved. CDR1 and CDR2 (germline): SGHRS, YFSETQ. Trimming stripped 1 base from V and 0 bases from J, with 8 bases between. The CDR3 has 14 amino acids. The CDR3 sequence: CASSLSGYSYEQYF. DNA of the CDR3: TGCGCCAGCAGCTTGAGTGGGTACTCCTACGAGCAGTACTTC. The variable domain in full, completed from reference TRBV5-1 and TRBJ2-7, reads KAGVTQTPRYLIKTRGQQVTLSCSPISGHRSVSWYQQTPGQGLQFLFEYFSETQRNKGNFPGRFSGRQFSNSRSEMNVSTLELGDSALYLCASSLSGYSYEQYFGPGTRLTVT.

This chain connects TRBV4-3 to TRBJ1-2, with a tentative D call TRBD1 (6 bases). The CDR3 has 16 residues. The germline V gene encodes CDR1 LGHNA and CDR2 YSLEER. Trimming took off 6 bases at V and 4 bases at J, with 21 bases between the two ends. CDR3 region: CASSPGKGGLAYGYTF. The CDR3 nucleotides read TGCGCCAGCAGTCCAGGGAAGGGGGGACTAGCCTATGGCTACACCTTC.

This chain's CDR3 is CASSVDLRDDSPLHF. The CDR3 DNA is TGTGCCAGCAGCGTAGATCTAAGGGACGATTCACCCCTCCACTTT. This chain connects TRBV9 to TRBJ1-6; D is perhaps TRBD1 (5 bases). V lost 0 bases and J 8 bases, leaving 12 bases between the germline ends. Germline CDR1 and CDR2: SGDLS and YYNGEE. The CDR3 runs to 15 residues.

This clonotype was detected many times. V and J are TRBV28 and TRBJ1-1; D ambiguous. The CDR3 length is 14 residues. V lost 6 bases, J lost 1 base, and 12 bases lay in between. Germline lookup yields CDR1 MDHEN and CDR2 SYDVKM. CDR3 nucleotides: TGTGCCAGCAGCCTCGAGGACGGGAACACTGAAGCTTTCTTT. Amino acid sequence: CASSLEDGNTEAFF.

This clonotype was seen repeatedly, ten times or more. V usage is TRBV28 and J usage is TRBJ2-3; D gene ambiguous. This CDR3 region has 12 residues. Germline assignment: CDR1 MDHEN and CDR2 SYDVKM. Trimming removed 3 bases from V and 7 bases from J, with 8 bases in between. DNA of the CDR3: TGTGCCAGCAGTTTTGTGTCAAATACGCAGTATTTT. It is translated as CASSFVSNTQYF.

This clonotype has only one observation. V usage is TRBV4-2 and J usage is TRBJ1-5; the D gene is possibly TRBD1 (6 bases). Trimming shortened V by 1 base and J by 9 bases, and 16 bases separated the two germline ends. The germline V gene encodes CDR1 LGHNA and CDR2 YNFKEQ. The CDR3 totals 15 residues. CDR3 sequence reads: CASSQGVGGSRPQHF. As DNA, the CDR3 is TGTGCCAGCAGCCAAGGGGTGGGGGGCTCCCGGCCCCAGCATTTT.

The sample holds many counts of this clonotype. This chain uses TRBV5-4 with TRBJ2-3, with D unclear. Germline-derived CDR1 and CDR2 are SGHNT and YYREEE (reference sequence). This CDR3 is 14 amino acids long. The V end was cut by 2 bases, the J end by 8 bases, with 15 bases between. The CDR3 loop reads CASSFPGGLATQYF. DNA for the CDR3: TGTGCCAGCAGCTTCCCCGGTGGTTTGGCTACGCAGTATTTT.

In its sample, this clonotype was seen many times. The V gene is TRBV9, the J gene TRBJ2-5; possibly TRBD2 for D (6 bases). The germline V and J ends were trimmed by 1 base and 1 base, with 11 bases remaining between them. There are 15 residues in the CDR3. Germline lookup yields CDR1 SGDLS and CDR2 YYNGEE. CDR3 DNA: TGTGCCAGCAGCGTATACGGGGGATCCCAAGAGACCCAGTACTTC. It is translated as CASSVYGGSQETQYF.

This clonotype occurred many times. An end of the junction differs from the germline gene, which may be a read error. The DNA of the CDR3 is TGTGCCAGCAGGGGCCTGGGGGAAACAGATACGCAGTATTTT. This gives the protein CASRGLGETDTQYF. This chain connects TRBV5-1 to TRBJ2-3; perhaps TRBD1 as D (6 bases). This CDR3 is 14 amino acids long. Germline V gives CDR1 SGHRS, CDR2 YFSETQ.

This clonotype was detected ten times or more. The chain's CDR3 is CASSSSGTPETQYF. For the CDR3, the DNA is TGTGCCAGCAGCTCCTCCGGGACACCCGAGACCCAGTACTTC. The J gene is TRBJ2-5, the V gene TRBV11-3; possibly TRBD1 for D (6 bases). V was pared by 4 bases and J by 5 bases, with 14 bases between. This CDR3 region has 14 residues. CDR1 and CDR2 from the germline V gene are SGHNT and YENEEA. Looking up the rest from reference TRBV11-3 and TRBJ2-5 gives the full variable domain: EAGVVQSPRYKIIEKKQPVAFWCNPISGHNTLYWYLQNLGQGPELLIRYENEEAVDDSQLPKDRFSAERLKGVDSTLKIQPAELGDSAVYLCASSSSGTPETQYFGPGTRLLVL.

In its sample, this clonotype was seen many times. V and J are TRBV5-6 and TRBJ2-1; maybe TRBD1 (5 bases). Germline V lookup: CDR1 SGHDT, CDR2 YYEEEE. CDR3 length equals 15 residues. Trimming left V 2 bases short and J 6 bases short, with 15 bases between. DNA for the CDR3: TGTGCCAGCAGCTTCCAGGGCGTTATCACCAATGAGCAGTTCTTC. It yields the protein CASSFQGVITNEQFF.

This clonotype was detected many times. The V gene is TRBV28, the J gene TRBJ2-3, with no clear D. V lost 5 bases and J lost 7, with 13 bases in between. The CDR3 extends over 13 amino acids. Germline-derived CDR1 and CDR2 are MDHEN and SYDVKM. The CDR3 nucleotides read TGTGCCAGCAGTAGATCCCCGGGTAATACGCAGTATTTT. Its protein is CASSRSPGNTQYF. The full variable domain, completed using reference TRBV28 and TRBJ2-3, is DVKVTQSSRYLVKRTGEKVFLECVQDMDHENMFWYRQDPGLGLRLIYFSYDVKMKEKGDIPEGYSVSREKKERFSLILESASTNQTSMYLCASSRSPGNTQYFGPGTRLTVL.

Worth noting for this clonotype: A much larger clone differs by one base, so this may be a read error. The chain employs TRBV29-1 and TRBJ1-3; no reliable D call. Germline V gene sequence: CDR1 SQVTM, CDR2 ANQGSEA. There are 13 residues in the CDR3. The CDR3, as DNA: TGCAGCGTTGATTCGGGAACTGGAAACCCCATATATTTT. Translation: CSVDSGTGNPIYF. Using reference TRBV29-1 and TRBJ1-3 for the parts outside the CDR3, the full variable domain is SAVISQKPSRDICQRGTSLTIQCQVDSQVTMMFWYRQQPGQSLTLIATANQGSEATYESGFVIDKFPISRPNLTFSTLTVSNMSPEDSSIYLCSVDSGTGNPIYFGEGSWLTVV.

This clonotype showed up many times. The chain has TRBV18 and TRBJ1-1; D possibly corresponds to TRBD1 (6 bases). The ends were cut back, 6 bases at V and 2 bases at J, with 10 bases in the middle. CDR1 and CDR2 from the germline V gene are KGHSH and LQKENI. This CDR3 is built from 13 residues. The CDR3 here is CASSGGTNTEAFF. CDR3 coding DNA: TGTGCCAGCTCGGGGGGGACAAACACTGAAGCTTTCTTT.

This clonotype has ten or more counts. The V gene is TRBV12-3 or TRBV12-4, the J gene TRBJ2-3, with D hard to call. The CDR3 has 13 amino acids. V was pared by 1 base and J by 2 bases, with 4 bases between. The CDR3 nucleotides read TGTGCCAGCAGTTTAGGTCCCACAGATACGCAGTATTTT. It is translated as CASSLGPTDTQYF.

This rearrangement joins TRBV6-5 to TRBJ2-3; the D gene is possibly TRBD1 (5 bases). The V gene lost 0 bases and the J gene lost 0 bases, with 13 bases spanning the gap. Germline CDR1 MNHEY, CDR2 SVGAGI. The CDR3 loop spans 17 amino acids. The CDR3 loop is CASSYSVLGQSTDTQYF. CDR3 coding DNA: TGTGCCAGCAGTTACTCGGTACTGGGGCAGAGCACAGATACGCAGTATTTT.

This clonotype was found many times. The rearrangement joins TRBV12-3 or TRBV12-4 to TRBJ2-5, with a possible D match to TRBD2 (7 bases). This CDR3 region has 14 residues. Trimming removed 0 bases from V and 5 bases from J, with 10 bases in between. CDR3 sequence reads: CASSLAGGPETQYF. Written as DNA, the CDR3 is TGTGCCAGCAGTTTAGCGGGGGGGCCGGAGACCCAGTACTTC.

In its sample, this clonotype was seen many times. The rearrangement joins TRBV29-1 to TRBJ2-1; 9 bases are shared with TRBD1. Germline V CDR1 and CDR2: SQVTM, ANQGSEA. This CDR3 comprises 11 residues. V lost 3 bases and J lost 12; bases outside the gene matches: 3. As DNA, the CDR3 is TGCAGCGTTGAGCAGACAGGGGGGCAGTTCTTC. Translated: CSVEQTGGQFF.

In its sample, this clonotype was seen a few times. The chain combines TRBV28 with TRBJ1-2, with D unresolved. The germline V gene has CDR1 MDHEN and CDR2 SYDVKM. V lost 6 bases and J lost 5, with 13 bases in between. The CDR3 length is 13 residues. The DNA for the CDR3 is TGTGCCAGCAGCCAGGACGCCGGGTATGGCTACACCTTC. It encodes CASSQDAGYGYTF.

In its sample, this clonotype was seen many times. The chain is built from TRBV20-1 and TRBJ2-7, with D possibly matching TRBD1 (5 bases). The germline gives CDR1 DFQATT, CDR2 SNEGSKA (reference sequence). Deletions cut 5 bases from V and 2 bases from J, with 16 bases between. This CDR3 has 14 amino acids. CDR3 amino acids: CSASDPGHPYEQYF. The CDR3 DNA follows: TGCAGTGCTTCAGACCCTGGACATCCCTACGAGCAGTACTTC.

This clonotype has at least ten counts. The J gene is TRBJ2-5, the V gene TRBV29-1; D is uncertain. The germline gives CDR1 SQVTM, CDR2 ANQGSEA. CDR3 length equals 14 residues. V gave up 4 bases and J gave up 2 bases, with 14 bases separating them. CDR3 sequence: CSVALTPYQETQYF. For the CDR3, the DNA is TGCAGCGTTGCCTTGACACCCTATCAAGAGACCCAGTACTTC.

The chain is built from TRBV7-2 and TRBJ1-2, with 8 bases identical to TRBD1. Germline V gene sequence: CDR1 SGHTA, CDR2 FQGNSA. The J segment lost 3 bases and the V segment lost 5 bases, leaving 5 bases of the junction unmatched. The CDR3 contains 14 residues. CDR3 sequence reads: CASSADRGDYGYTF. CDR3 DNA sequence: TGTGCCAGCAGCGCAGACAGGGGTGACTATGGCTACACCTTC.